Given below is one T cell receptor (beta chain) in context. This clone's antigen is unknown. No much larger clone is present one base from it, and per-base qualities are unavailable. V trim: 7 bases; J trim: 1 base; unmatched bases: 6. The CDR3 contains 13 residues, cysteine and phenylalanine counted. Only CDR3 DNA remains: 39 bases, in frame from the first base. Per the germline V gene, SQVTM is the CDR1 and ANQGSEA is the CDR2. The data stem from a study of CD8 T cells in Susac syndrome (dated by TCRdb to about 2019). Background for the entire study: Among the sequenced Susac syndrome patients, about six had clinically active disease and eight were in clinical remission. At blood withdrawal, Susac syndrome patients were therapy-naive, treated with corticosteroids (with IVIg additionally given to some), or treated with IVIg alone. Whether CD8+ T cell activation and differentiation in Susac syndrome was antigen driven was tested using repertoire sequencing. CD8+ T cell repertoire clonality was compared between about a dozen healthy donors, approximately 14 Susac syndrome patients and 15 or so multiple sclerosis patients. Overall results and qualifications from the work: The study acknowledged that relatively few individuals were included in the TCR sequencing and HLA analysis. CD8+ repertoires in Susac syndrome showed clonal expansion, which was highest in CD8+ TEMRA cells and was greater in clinically active patients than in remitting patients. Around 15 Susac-specific public clones were identified in the total CD8+ repertoire, and four to six Susac-specific public clones were identified in the CD8+ TEMRA repertoire.

Peripheral blood CD8+ and CD4+ T cells from healthy donors, Susac syndrome patients and multiple sclerosis patients were profiled by high-throughput TCR beta sequencing. The Susac syndrome patients fulfilled recently defined diagnostic criteria for either definite or probable disease. Bulk CD8+ and CD4+ T cells were purified magnetically by negative isolation, whereas CD8+ TEMRA cells were enriched by FACS. Blood was collected in EDTA tubes and processed within 24 hours, with PBMCs isolated through density gradient centrifugation. PBMCs intended for TCR sequencing were cryopreserved in liquid nitrogen and were subsequently thawed in a 37 degrees C water bath. The sorted or isolated CD4+, CD8+ and CD8+ TEMRA cells reached a purity of at least 90%. RNA was extracted with the RNeasy kit and about 0.5 to 1 ug was reverse transcribed using random hexamers. The immunoSEQ multiplex PCR assay, covering 54 Vbeta and 13 Jbeta segments, was used to amplify TCR beta CDR3 regions. To correct PCR amplification bias, a synthetic template baseline was used for both primer optimization and computational correction. The paper's data handling went like this. Reads were annotated to V, D and J genes according to IMGT and were analyzed with immunoSEQ Analyzer, with only productive sequences retained. Clonality was computed as one minus Shannon entropy normalized by log2 of the number of productive unique sequences. For each patient and control, public and private clones were evaluated within the 100 most prevalent clones. A clone was defined as Susac-specific if it was absent from the healthy and MS cohorts, from over a thousand published viral clones and from other ImmuneACCESS disease sequences. TCRdb reworked the public reads: Q25 trimming with fastp, MiXCR clone assembly, productive beta chains retained. Each entry is one CDR3 protein sequence, shown with its most common DNA and genes. These V and J calls derive from TCRdb rather than the authors' analysis. For this sample there are 75,000 to 95,000 distinct CDR3 sequences; roughly 95% appear just once. The top ten constitute about 0.65% of the sample.

Recombination joined TRBV29-1 with TRBJ1-1, with 7 bases aligning to TRBD1. The TCR comes from a human donor with Susac syndrome. What was sequenced was CD8+ T cells from PBMCs. The DNA is as follows: TGCAGCGCTTTGCGGGACAGGAACACTGAAGCTTTCTTT. Its coded protein is CSALRDRNTEAFF.